This TCR beta chain was documented in a study of shared clonotypes between healthy human individuals. Sequenced by immunoSEQ multiplex PCR; TCRdb stores in-frame clones only, minus some. Altogether roughly 2.5 million clones are present, just over 90% being singletons, with the ten largest covering more than 0.12%. This clone showed up just once. V lost 4 bases to trimming and J lost 8 bases, with 17 bases between them. The CDR3 runs to 14 residues. The germline CDR1 and CDR2 sequences are MNHEY and SMNVEV (reference sequence). Sequencing was performed on naive CD4+ T cells sorted from blood. Described subset: CD45RA+ positively selected. This clonotype originated in a young man in good health. The V and J genes are TRBV27 and TRBJ1-2, with a weak D call TRBD1 (6 bases). For the CDR3, the DNA is TGTGCCAGCAGTTACGACCGAACCAGGGGAGGCTACACCTTC. It codes for CASSYDRTRGGYTF.